The 17 T cell receptor beta chains in this list originate from one sample, sequenced in a study of shared clonotypes between healthy human individuals. Produced via immunoSEQ multiplex PCR; TCRdb's table is partial and in-frame only. The sample carries approximately 1,500,000 clones, 98% recorded once. The sequenced material came from naive CD4+ T cells sorted from blood. The subset is: CD45RA+ positively selected. Receptors originate from a man aged 25-45 years in good health.

J is TRBJ1-3 and V is TRBV28, with 8 nucleotides matching TRBD1. Germline lookup yields CDR1 MDHEN and CDR2 SYDVKM. V gave up 6 bases and J gave up 2 bases; unmatched junction bases: 3. This CDR3 is 14 amino acids long. CDR3 DNA sequence: TGTGCCAGCAGGAAGGACAGGGCTGGAAACACCATATATTTT. Amino acid sequence: CASRKDRAGNTIYF.

The V call is TRBV27, the J call TRBJ2-3; 13 bases are shared with TRBD2. With V trimmed by 3 bases and J by 2 bases, 5 bases remained unmatched. Germline CDR1 reads MNHEY; CDR2 reads SMNVEV (reference sequence). The CDR3 is made up of 17 amino acids. The CDR3 spells CASSFPGLAGATDTQYF. DNA for the CDR3: TGTGCCAGCAGTTTTCCCGGACTAGCGGGAGCCACAGATACGCAGTATTTT.

The sample holds one count of this clone. The chain couples TRBV11-2 to TRBJ2-1; D is undetermined. V was cut by 4 bases and J by 0 bases, with 10 bases left in between. Germline V lookup: CDR1 SGHAT, CDR2 FQNNGV. The CDR3 is 15 residues long. The CDR3 here is CASSSRQSSYNEQFF. The CDR3 DNA is TGTGCCAGCAGCTCTCGGCAGAGCTCCTACAATGAGCAGTTCTTC.

V gene TRBV6-1 combines with J gene TRBJ2-4, with TRBD1 identical over 8 bases. This CDR3 contains 14 residues. Germline CDR1 reads MNHNS; CDR2 reads SASEGT. V lost 7 bases to trimming and J lost 1 base; unmatched junction nucleotides: 3. CDR3 amino acids: CASMYRGAKNIQYF. CDR3 coding DNA: TGTGCCAGCATGTACAGGGGGGCCAAAAACATTCAGTACTTC.

This chain links TRBV5-6 with TRBJ2-7; TRBD1 matches at 9 bases. Germline loops: CDR1 SGHDT, CDR2 YYEEEE. CDR3 size: 14 residues. J lost 3 bases, V lost 4 bases, and 5 bases had no gene match. CDR3 DNA sequence: TGTGCCAGCAGCCTGGTGACAGGGGGCTACGAGCAGTACTTC. Translating it yields CASSLVTGGYEQYF.

The genes are TRBV10-2 and TRBJ2-1; 9 bases fit TRBD2. CDR3 length equals 15 residues. Germline loops: CDR1 WSHSY, CDR2 SAAADI. Germline trimming cut 2 bases from V and 4 bases from J; bases unmatched to any gene: 3. This CDR3 is CASSERSGRYNEQFF. In DNA form, the CDR3 reads TGCGCCAGCAGTGAGAGGAGCGGGAGGTACAATGAGCAGTTCTTC.

This sequence joins TRBV28 and TRBJ1-5; D is ambiguous. The CDR3 runs 15 residues. Trimming stripped 5 bases from V and 10 bases from J, with 21 bases between. Germline lookup yields CDR1 MDHEN and CDR2 SYDVKM. The CDR3 region is CASSPIGGLGGPQHF. The CDR3 DNA reads TGTGCCAGCAGTCCAATAGGAGGGTTAGGCGGCCCCCAGCATTTT.

The rearrangement links TRBV19 to TRBJ2-1, with TRBD2 matching 13 bases. With V trimmed by 0 bases and J by 5 bases, 7 bases remained unmatched. Per germline, CDR1 LNHDA and CDR2 SQIVND (reference sequence). The CDR3 length is 18 residues. The CDR3 sequence: CASSIEEGLAGFHNEQFF. The CDR3 DNA reads as TGTGCCAGTAGTATAGAGGAGGGACTAGCGGGATTCCACAATGAGCAGTTCTTC.

This chain joins TRBV19 and TRBJ2-6; D is possibly TRBD1 (6 bases). This CDR3 has 17 residues. CDR1 LNHDA and CDR2 SQIVND come from the germline V gene (reference sequence). Trimming pared 5 bases from V and 0 bases from J, leaving 14 bases between. The DNA for the CDR3 is TGTGCCAGTAGTTCCAGGGGTACCTCCTCTGGGGCCAACGTCCTGACTTTC. This gives the protein CASSSRGTSSGANVLTF.

The CDR3 spells CASSEGHTDTQYF. The CDR3, as DNA: TGTGCCAGCAGTGAAGGACACACAGATACGCAGTATTTT. The gene calls are TRBV6-4 and TRBJ2-3; maybe TRBD1 (5 bases). The CDR3 extends over 13 amino acids. The ends were cut back, 3 bases at V and 2 bases at J, with 6 bases in the middle. Germline CDR1 is MRHNA and CDR2 is SNTAGT.

The V and J genes are TRBV4-2 and TRBJ2-7; 10 bases line up with TRBD2. V lost 3 bases and J lost 0; bases outside the gene matches: 5. This CDR3 has 16 residues. Germline V gene lookup returns CDR1 LGHNA and CDR2 YNFKEQ. CDR3: CASSHGSGRASYEQYF. The CDR3 DNA sequence: TGTGCCAGCAGCCACGGGAGCGGGAGGGCCTCCTACGAGCAGTACTTC.

This clone occurred once. V gene TRBV30 combines with J gene TRBJ1-4; D uncertain. Germline-derived CDR1 and CDR2 are GTSNPN and SVGIG (reference sequence). Trimming stripped 0 bases from V and 11 bases from J, with 13 bases between. CDR3 length equals 13 residues. The DNA for the CDR3 is TGTGCCTGGAGTGTAGCGGGGAGAGCTAAACTGTTTTTT. Residues: CAWSVAGRAKLFF.

This clone occurred once. This CDR3 reads CASSMRGQGVNYGYTF. CDR3 in DNA: TGTGCCAGCAGCATGCGTGGACAGGGGGTGAACTATGGCTACACCTTC. The rearrangement uses TRBV7-8 and TRBJ1-2, with 10 nucleotides matching TRBD1. The trim removed 5 bases at V and 2 bases at J, leaving 8 bases unmatched. This CDR3 has 16 amino acids. Per germline, CDR1 SGHVS and CDR2 FQNEAQ. The full variable domain, rest sourced from reference TRBV7-8 and TRBJ1-2, is GAGVSQSPRYKVAKRGQDVALRCDPISGHVSLFWYQQALGQGPEFLTYFQNEAQLDKSGLPSDRFFAERPEGSVSTLKIQRTQQEDSAVYLCASSMRGQGVNYGYTFGSGTRLTVV.

The sample holds one count of this clone. The chain couples TRBV5-1 to TRBJ1-1; 7 bases agree with TRBD1. Germline CDR1 reads SGHRS; CDR2 reads YFSETQ. The J segment lost 2 bases and the V segment lost 5 bases, leaving 9 bases of the junction unmatched. The CDR3 totals 15 residues. The CDR3 loop is CASSRQQGGNTEAFF. Here the CDR3 DNA reads TGCGCCAGCAGTCGACAGCAGGGGGGCAACACTGAAGCTTTCTTT.

The rearrangement uses TRBV5-4 and TRBJ1-5, with a tentative D call TRBD1 (6 bases). CDR1 SGHNT and CDR2 YYREEE come from the germline V gene (reference sequence). V lost 4 bases and J 5 bases, leaving 10 bases between the germline ends. This CDR3 is built from 13 residues. The CDR3 reads CASSNGQHQPQHF. As DNA, the CDR3 is TGTGCCAGCAGCAACGGACAGCATCAGCCCCAGCATTTT. The complete variable domain, with remaining parts taken from reference TRBV5-4 and TRBJ1-5, reads ETGVTQSPTHLIKTRGQQVTLRCSSQSGHNTVSWYQQALGQGPQFIFQYYREEENGRGNFPPRFSGLQFPNYSSELNVNALELDDSALYLCASSNGQHQPQHFGDGTRLSIL.

Regarding this clone: The same CDR3 is also encoded by other DNA sequences in this sample. The chain carries TRBV11-2 and TRBJ2-3; D not resolved. This CDR3 has 11 residues. The V gene lost 4 bases and the J gene lost 5 bases, with 4 bases spanning the gap. CDR1 SGHAT and CDR2 FQNNGV come from the germline V gene. For the CDR3, the DNA is TGTGCCAGCAGCTCGGAAGATACGCAGTATTTT. This gives the protein CASSSEDTQYF.

This clone was seen just once. V and J are TRBV27 and TRBJ2-7; 9 nucleotides align to TRBD2. Germline values: CDR1 MNHEY, CDR2 SMNVEV (reference sequence). CDR3 length: 15 residues. V was clipped by 5 bases and J by 6 bases; unmatched bases: 11. The CDR3 nucleotides are TGTGCCAGCAGTCCCCGGCTAGCGGGATCGGGCGAGCAGTACTTC. Translation gives CASSPRLAGSGEQYF.